This entry lists 23 T cell receptor beta chains sequenced from one sample in a study of technical replicates of blood from several donors. The repertoire was sequenced with immunoSEQ multiplex PCR; TCRdb's copy has only in-frame clones and lacks some. The repertoire holds more than 50,000 clones, approximately 87% seen once, with 4% to 6.5% in the top ten. Sequencing was performed on PBMCs. These receptors were taken from a human donor in good health. Some clones in this sample may be carry-over from other donors' samples.

The chain combines TRBV5-1 with TRBJ2-1; 9 nucleotides line up with TRBD2. This CDR3 is built from 16 residues. From germline, CDR1 is SGHRS and CDR2 YFSETQ. The trim removed 4 bases at V and 0 bases at J, leaving 5 bases unmatched. DNA for the CDR3: TGCGCCAGCAGCCCCAGACTAGCGGACTCCTACAATGAGCAGTTCTTC. It codes for CASSPRLADSYNEQFF. The full variable domain, with the rest looked up from reference TRBV5-1 and TRBJ2-1, is KAGVTQTPRYLIKTRGQQVTLSCSPISGHRSVSWYQQTPGQGLQFLFEYFSETQRNKGNFPGRFSGRQFSNSRSEMNVSTLELGDSALYLCASSPRLADSYNEQFFGPGTRLTVL.

This clone was recorded once. The V and J genes are TRBV5-4 and TRBJ2-7, with no clear D. Germline CDR1 reads SGHNT; CDR2 reads YYREEE (reference sequence). V was shortened by 4 bases and J by 4 bases, with 12 bases between the two germline ends. The CDR3 length is 13 residues. The DNA for the CDR3 is TGTGCCAGCAGCAACCAGGATGGGTACGAGCAGTACTTC. Protein: CASSNQDGYEQYF.

Note on this clone: This sample also contains other DNA sequences that code for the same CDR3. The chain links TRBV20-1 to TRBJ2-5; tentative D call: TRBD2 (5 bases). Germline V gene data show CDR1 as DFQATT and CDR2 as SNEGSKA (reference sequence). Trimming took off 5 bases at V and 4 bases at J, with 8 bases between the two ends. CDR3 length: 11 residues. DNA of the CDR3: TGCAGTGCTTCCCTAGCAGAGACCCAGTACTTC. It codes for CSASLAETQYF.

V usage is TRBV7-8 and J usage is TRBJ1-1; TRBD1 agrees at 7 bases. CDR3 length equals 16 residues. The trim removed 1 base at V and 1 base at J, leaving 6 bases unmatched. Germline V gene sequence: CDR1 SGHVS, CDR2 FQNEAQ. CDR3 region: CASSLVGQATNTEAFF. The CDR3 DNA reads TGTGCCAGCAGCTTAGTTGGACAGGCGACGAACACTGAAGCTTTCTTT. The whole variable domain, remainder taken from reference TRBV7-8 and TRBJ1-1, is GAGVSQSPRYKVAKRGQDVALRCDPISGHVSLFWYQQALGQGPEFLTYFQNEAQLDKSGLPSDRFFAERPEGSVSTLKIQRTQQEDSAVYLCASSLVGQATNTEAFFGQGTRLTVV.

The V call is TRBV27, the J call TRBJ1-6; the D gene is possibly TRBD1 (6 bases). CDR1 MNHEY and CDR2 SMNVEV come from the germline V gene (reference sequence). V shed 6 bases and J shed 14 bases, with 20 bases lying between them. The CDR3 extends over 14 amino acids. CDR3 in amino acids: CASRIGQPKWTLHF. The CDR3 coding sequence is TGTGCCAGCAGGATTGGACAGCCCAAATGGACCCTCCACTTT.

The chain is built from TRBV29-1 and TRBJ2-3; 9 bases are shared with TRBD2. CDR3 size: 13 residues. V lost 6 bases to trimming and J lost 2 bases; unmatched junction nucleotides: 3. Germline loops: CDR1 SQVTM, CDR2 ANQGSEA. In DNA, the CDR3 is TGCAGCGTAGGACTAGCGAACACAGATACGCAGTATTTT. It translates to CSVGLANTDTQYF.

The chain recombines TRBV5-1 with TRBJ1-4; TRBD1 agrees at 7 bases. In germline, CDR1 is SGHRS, CDR2 YFSETQ. There are 15 residues in the CDR3. After removal of 4 bases from V and 8 bases from J, the junction contained 11 bases not matched to a gene. CDR3 in DNA: TGCGCCAGCAGCGAAGAGGGGGCGGTGGGAGAAAAACTGTTTTTT. As protein: CASSEEGAVGEKLFF.

The rearrangement joins TRBV19 to TRBJ2-5; TRBD2 matches at 13 bases. This CDR3 has 16 residues. Unmatched junction bases numbered 7, after V lost 6 bases and J lost 3 bases. Germline CDR1 LNHDA, CDR2 SQIVND (reference sequence). CDR3 DNA: TGTGCCAGTAGGAGCCAGGGACTAGCGGGGAAAGAGACCCAGTACTTC. Protein sequence: CASRSQGLAGKETQYF.

This chain's CDR3 is CASSQGLVRYNEQFF. For the CDR3, the DNA is TGTGCCAGCAGTCAAGGACTAGTTCGTTACAATGAGCAGTTCTTC. The chain employs TRBV27 and TRBJ2-1; the match to TRBD2 covers 7 bases. The germline V gene has CDR1 MNHEY and CDR2 SMNVEV (reference sequence). The V segment lost 5 bases and the J segment 4 bases; nucleotides outside the gene matches: 8. The CDR3 covers 15 residues.

V is TRBV4-3 and J is TRBJ1-2; no definite D call. This CDR3 contains 15 residues. Germline V lookup: CDR1 LGHNA, CDR2 YSLEER. Trimming took 1 base from V and 3 from J, leaving 12 bases between them. CDR3 loop: CASSQAHGGYYGYTF. DNA for the CDR3: TGCGCCAGCAGCCAAGCGCACGGAGGGTACTATGGCTACACCTTC.

The chain couples TRBV7-9 to TRBJ1-2; TRBD1 matches at 8 bases. Germline trimming cut 6 bases from V and 2 bases from J; bases unmatched to any gene: 8. Germline CDR1 SEHNR, CDR2 FQNEAQ (reference sequence). The CDR3 extends over 15 amino acids. CDR3 region: CASSLRQGINYGYTF. CDR3 nucleotides: TGTGCCAGCAGTTTACGACAGGGGATCAACTATGGCTACACCTTC.

The V and J genes are TRBV5-4 and TRBJ2-2; 7 nucleotides agree with TRBD1. V was pared by 3 bases and J by 2 bases, with 4 bases of the junction left unmatched. The CDR3 loop spans 15 amino acids. Germline V gene data show CDR1 as SGHNT and CDR2 as YYREEE (reference sequence). CDR3 nucleotides: TGTGCCAGCAGCTCACAGGGGCTAAACACCGGGGAGCTGTTTTTT. Encoded protein: CASSSQGLNTGELFF. Full variable domain (outside the CDR3, taken from reference TRBV5-4 and TRBJ2-2): ETGVTQSPTHLIKTRGQQVTLRCSSQSGHNTVSWYQQALGQGPQFIFQYYREEENGRGNFPPRFSGLQFPNYSSELNVNALELDDSALYLCASSSQGLNTGELFFGEGSRLTVL.

This sequence joins TRBV27 and TRBJ2-3; D remains ambiguous. The CDR3 is 13 amino acids. Germline loops: CDR1 MNHEY, CDR2 SMNVEV (reference sequence). The V and J ends lost 8 bases and 4 bases respectively, with 13 bases between them. The CDR3 is CASSGWVADTQYF. DNA for the CDR3: TGTGCCAGCTCGGGTTGGGTGGCAGATACGCAGTATTTT.

The chain joins TRBV5-6 to TRBJ2-7; no firm D call. The V gene's germline CDR1 is SGHDT and CDR2 YYEEEE. Trimming stripped 4 bases from V and 4 bases from J, with 12 bases between. This CDR3 contains 13 residues. DNA for the CDR3: TGTGCCAGCAGCCTGGTTTCCGGGTACGAGCAGTACTTC. It specifies CASSLVSGYEQYF.

V usage is TRBV4-3 and J usage is TRBJ1-2; no clear D gene. This CDR3 is built from 11 residues. V lost 0 bases and J lost 11, with 7 bases in between. Germline values: CDR1 LGHNA, CDR2 YSLEER. CDR3 DNA: TGCGCCAGCAGCCAAGAAGACAATTACACCTTC. Translated: CASSQEDNYTF.

V and J are TRBV10-3 and TRBJ2-7; 7 nucleotides line up with TRBD1. The V gene's germline CDR1 is ENHRY and CDR2 SYGVKD. The V and J ends lost 4 bases and 0 bases, in that order; junction bases with no gene match: 3. This CDR3 has 14 residues. The CDR3 region has the DNA TGTGCCATCAGTGTACAGGGGTCCTCCTACGAGCAGTACTTC. Its protein is CAISVQGSSYEQYF.

J is TRBJ1-1 and V is TRBV5-6, with a weak D call TRBD1 (5 bases). CDR1 and CDR2 (germline): SGHDT, YYEEEE. There are 13 residues in the CDR3. V lost 2 bases and J 1 base, leaving 6 bases between the germline ends. The DNA for the CDR3 is TGTGCCAGCAGCTTTGGACAGAACACTGAAGCTTTCTTT. Its translation: CASSFGQNTEAFF. The full variable domain, its missing parts supplied by reference TRBV5-6 and TRBJ1-1, is DAGVTQSPTHLIKTRGQQVTLRCSPKSGHDTVSWYQQALGQGPQFIFQYYEEEERQRGNFPDRFSGHQFPNYSSELNVNALLLGDSALYLCASSFGQNTEAFFGQGTRLTVV.

The rearrangement links TRBV7-2 to TRBJ2-7, with D possibly being TRBD2 (5 bases). CDR1 is SGHTA and CDR2 is FQGNSA in the germline V gene. The CDR3 length is 15 residues. Trimming took off 2 bases at V and 7 bases at J, with 18 bases between the two ends. This CDR3 is CASSLTLSARREQYF. CDR3 nucleotide sequence: TGTGCCAGCAGCTTAACCCTTAGCGCCCGACGTGAGCAGTACTTC.

The chain recombines TRBV18 with TRBJ2-7, with a possible D match to TRBD1 (5 bases). CDR3 size: 14 residues. Germline CDR1 and CDR2: KGHSH and LQKENI. The V end was cut by 5 bases, the J end by 0 bases, with 11 bases between. The CDR3 loop reads CASSKDISSYEQYF. The CDR3 nucleotides are TGTGCCAGCTCAAAGGACATCAGCTCCTACGAGCAGTACTTC.

V usage is TRBV13 and J usage is TRBJ2-5, with D possibly TRBD2 on 5 matching bases. Trimming left V 2 bases short and J 3 bases short, with 7 bases between. Germline V gene data show CDR1 as PRHDT and CDR2 as FYEKMQ (reference sequence). The length of the CDR3 is 13 residues. The CDR3 spells CASSLPAEETQYF. CDR3 in DNA: TGTGCCAGCAGCTTACCAGCGGAAGAGACCCAGTACTTC.

The sample holds one count of this clone. The V and J genes are TRBV30 and TRBJ2-1; the match to TRBD2 covers 13 bases. The CDR3 is 15 residues long. Per the germline V gene, CDR1 is GTSNPN and CDR2 is SVGIG (reference sequence). J lost 7 bases, V lost 2 bases, and 5 bases had no gene match. The CDR3 loop is CAWSNGLAGANEQFF. The DNA for the CDR3 is TGTGCCTGGAGTAATGGACTAGCGGGAGCAAATGAGCAGTTCTTC.

This rearrangement joins TRBV7-2 to TRBJ1-1, with a tentative D call TRBD1 (6 bases). The length of the CDR3 is 14 residues. The germline CDR1 and CDR2 sequences are SGHTA and FQGNSA. V was cut by 5 bases and J by 1 base, with 11 bases left in between. In nucleotides, the CDR3 is TGTGCCAGCAGCCAGGGGCAAACGAACACTGAAGCTTTCTTT. This translates into CASSQGQTNTEAFF.

The V call is TRBV7-9, the J call TRBJ1-3, with no clear D. The CDR3 is made up of 14 amino acids. Deletions cut 3 bases from V and 0 bases from J, with 6 bases between. Germline values: CDR1 SEHNR, CDR2 FQNEAQ (reference sequence). For the CDR3, the DNA is TGTGCCAGCAGCTTTCAGGCCTCTGGAAACACCATATATTTT. As protein: CASSFQASGNTIYF.